The TCR beta chain under discussion was sequenced for a study of T cells in Graves' hyperthyroidism and ophthalmopathy. In germline, CDR1 is KGHSH, CDR2 LQKENI. V lost 5 bases and J lost 0, with 21 bases in between. The CDR3 covers 18 residues. This clonotype was recorded at least ten times. Its antigen is not identified. It was roughly 10 ml of fresh peripheral blood that supplied the PBMCs. Study findings and constraints: Ophthalmopathy onset followed model prediction by a median around 6.6 months.

RNA transcripts served as the template for amplifying TCR beta CDR3 regions. A set of HTBI primers served as the primers for a first-round RT-PCR of the TCR CDR3. Using its own MiXCR run on the multiplex PCR reads, TCRdb lists one record per CDR3 protein. The sample shows more than 350,000 distinct CDR3 sequences, approximately 15% of them seen only once. This chain links TRBV18 with TRBJ2-3; D perhaps matches TRBD1 (5 bases). The sample taken for sequencing was blood. The TCR originated in a woman aged 25 to 39 with Graves' ophthalmopathy. The CDR3: CASSATKTATLSTDTQYF. DNA of the CDR3: TGTGCCAGCTCAGCAACAAAGACAGCTACCCTCAGCACAGATACGCAGTATTTT.